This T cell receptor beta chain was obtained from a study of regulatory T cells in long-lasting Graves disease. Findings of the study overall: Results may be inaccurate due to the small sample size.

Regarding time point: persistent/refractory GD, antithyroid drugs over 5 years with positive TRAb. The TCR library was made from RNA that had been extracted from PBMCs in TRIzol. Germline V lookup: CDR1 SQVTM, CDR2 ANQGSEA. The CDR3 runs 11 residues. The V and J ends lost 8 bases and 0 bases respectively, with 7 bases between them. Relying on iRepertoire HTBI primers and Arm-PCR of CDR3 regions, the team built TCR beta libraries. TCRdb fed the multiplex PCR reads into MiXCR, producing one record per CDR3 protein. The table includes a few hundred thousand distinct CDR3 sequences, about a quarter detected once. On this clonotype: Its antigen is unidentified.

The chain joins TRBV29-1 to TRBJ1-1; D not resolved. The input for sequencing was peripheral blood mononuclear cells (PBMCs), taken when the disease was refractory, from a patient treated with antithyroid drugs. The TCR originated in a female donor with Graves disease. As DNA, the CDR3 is TGCAGCACCCAGCTGAACACTGAAGCTTTCTTT. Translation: CSTQLNTEAFF.